Detailed here is one TCR beta chain. The antigen is unknown. This entry belongs to a study of T cell clones after liver transplantation. In the study overall: Post-transplant blood was tracked for graft-donor-reactive T cell clones identified in a pre-transplant mixed lymphocyte reaction. Three of eight recipients were HCV-positive; others had non-autoimmune, non-viral indications.

Clones were read by immunoSEQ multiplex PCR, and TCRdb kept only the in-frame ones, dropping some. The table includes tens of thousands of clones, roughly 90% detected once. Findings of the study overall: Small, mixed patient groups and varying post-transplant times limit these conclusions. Rather than being deleted, graft donor-reactive T cells may have moved into the graft.

Deletions cut 3 bases from V and 10 bases from J, with 9 bases between. The germline CDR1 and CDR2 sequences are MGHRA and YSYEKL. The CDR3 totals 11 residues. The chain carries TRBV4-1 and TRBJ1-1; D unclear. The clonotype was recovered from a human donor who received a liver transplant. The sample was CD4+ T cells from blood, taken before liver transplant. CDR3 loop: CASSHPHGAFF. CDR3 coding DNA: TGCGCCAGCAGCCACCCCCACGGAGCTTTCTTT.